The sample holds many counts of the clone carrying this TCR beta chain. This entry comes from a study of identical twins. V lost 6 bases to trimming and J lost 8 bases; unmatched junction nucleotides: 9. The length of the CDR3 is 15 residues. Template switching, a step in the protocol, added a universal primer site, and cDNA carried unique molecular identifiers. TCRdb ran MiXCR on the 5' RACE reads and lists one entry per CDR3 protein. Of roughly 630,000 distinct CDR3 sequences in the sample, less than 9% were seen once. These data also featured in a second study, about yellow fever vaccine responses in identical twins.

Specimen: PBMCs. V is TRBV12-3 or TRBV12-4 and J is TRBJ2-1; 11 nucleotides match TRBD2. The TCR comes from a woman between 18 and 30 years old in good health. The CDR3 loop reads CASRDLAGGRDEQFF. The CDR3 coding sequence is TGTGCCAGCAGGGACCTAGCGGGGGGCAGGGATGAGCAGTTCTTC.